This T cell receptor beta chain is from a study of response to subunit inactivated influenza vaccine. TCRdb processed the RT-PCR reads anew with MiXCR; each CDR3 protein has one entry. In the table there are more than 500,000 distinct CDR3 sequences, about 10% of which are singletons. This clonotype came up many times. The same sample was also used in a study of T cells expressing NK-cell markers. From that report: Beta-chain TCR cDNA was generated via 5'RACE template switching with UMIs. Sorted T-cell subsets CD3+CD56+NKG2C+, CD3+CD56+NKG2C- and CD3+CD56-NKG2C+ were TCR beta-sequenced.

This receptor was identified in a man aged 50-60 years who received an inactivated influenza vaccine. Specimen: PBMCs from blood, collected on the day of vaccination.

As DNA, the CDR3 is TGTGCCAGCACCCCGGGACAGCACACAGATACGCAGTATTTT. This codes for CASTPGQHTDTQYF. The V call is TRBV12-3 or TRBV12-4, the J call TRBJ2-3, with 7 nucleotides matching TRBD1. V shed 7 bases, J shed 2 bases, and the junction held 6 bases outside the gene matches. CDR3 length equals 14 residues.